This T cell receptor beta chain was captured by sequencing in a study of cytomegalovirus exposure and HLA in healthy donors. The V end lost 8 bases, the J end lost 1 base, and 18 bases lay between the germline ends. Germline CDR1 is MNHEY and CDR2 is SVGAGI. This CDR3 has 15 amino acids. Both 60 Vbeta primers and 13 Jbeta primers went into the PCR. The data were produced by immunoSEQ multiplex PCR, yet TCRdb's version contains in-frame clones alone and is incomplete. The sample contains about 180,000 clones, around 80% of which appear only once. The sequence was collected from a woman aged 40 to 49 in good health and CMV-seronegative. Input material: PBMCs. The gene calls are TRBV6-5 and TRBJ2-7; perhaps TRBD2 as D (7 bases). Here the CDR3 reads CASRGGQGGSYEQYF. The CDR3 DNA is TGTGCCAGCCGAGGGGGGCAGGGAGGGTCCTACGAGCAGTACTTC.